This entry is about one T cell receptor (beta chain). CDR3 length: 14 residues. Germline CDR1 is SGDLS and CDR2 is YYNGEE. The V end lost 3 bases, the J end lost 2 bases, and 9 bases lay between the germline ends. The source of the sample is a study of T cell changes during pregnancy in multiple sclerosis. The repertoire was sequenced with immunoSEQ multiplex PCR; TCRdb's copy has only in-frame clones and lacks some. The repertoire holds over 45,000 clones, with 85% to 95% as singletons. The chain recombines TRBV9 with TRBJ1-3; no clear D gene. This specimen consisted of CD4+ T cells from peripheral blood mononuclear cells, obtained in the second trimester of pregnancy. The TCR comes from a female donor in good health, enrolled as a control in a pregnancy study. The CDR3 bases are TGTGCCAGCAGCGCCAGATACCCTGGAAACACCATATATTTT. As protein: CASSARYPGNTIYF.